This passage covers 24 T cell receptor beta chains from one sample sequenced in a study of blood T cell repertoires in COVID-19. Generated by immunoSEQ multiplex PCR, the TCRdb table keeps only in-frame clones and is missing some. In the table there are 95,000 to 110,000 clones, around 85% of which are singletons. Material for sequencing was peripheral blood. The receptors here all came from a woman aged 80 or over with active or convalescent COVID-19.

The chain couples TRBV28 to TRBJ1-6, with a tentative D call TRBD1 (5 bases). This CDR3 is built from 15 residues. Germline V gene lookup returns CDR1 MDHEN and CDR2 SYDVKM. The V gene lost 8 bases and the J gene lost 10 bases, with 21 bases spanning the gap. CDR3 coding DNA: TGTGCCAGCCAGGGTAGGGGTTACGTGAGATCACCCCTCCACTTT. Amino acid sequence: CASQGRGYVRSPLHF.

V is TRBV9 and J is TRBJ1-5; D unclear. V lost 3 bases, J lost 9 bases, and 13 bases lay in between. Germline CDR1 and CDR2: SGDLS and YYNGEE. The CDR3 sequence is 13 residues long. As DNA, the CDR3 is TGTGCCAGCAGCGCGAGAGGCGGCCGGCCCCAGCATTTT. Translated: CASSARGGRPQHF.

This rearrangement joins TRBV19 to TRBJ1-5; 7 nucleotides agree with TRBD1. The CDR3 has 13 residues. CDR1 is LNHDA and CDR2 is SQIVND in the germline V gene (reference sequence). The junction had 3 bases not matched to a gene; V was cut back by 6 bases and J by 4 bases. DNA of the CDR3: TGTGCCAGTAGAGACAGGGATAATCAGCCCCAGCATTTT. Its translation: CASRDRDNQPQHF.

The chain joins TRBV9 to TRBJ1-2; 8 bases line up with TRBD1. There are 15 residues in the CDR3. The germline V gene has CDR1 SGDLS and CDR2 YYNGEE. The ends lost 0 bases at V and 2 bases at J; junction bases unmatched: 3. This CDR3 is CASSVATGGNYGYTF. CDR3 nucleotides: TGTGCCAGCAGCGTAGCAACAGGGGGGAACTATGGCTACACCTTC.

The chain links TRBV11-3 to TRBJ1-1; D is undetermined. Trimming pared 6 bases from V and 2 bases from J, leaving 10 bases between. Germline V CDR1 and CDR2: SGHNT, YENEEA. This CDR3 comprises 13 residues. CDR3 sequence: CASSRQANTEAFF. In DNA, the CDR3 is TGTGCCAGCAGTCGCCAGGCTAACACTGAAGCTTTCTTT.

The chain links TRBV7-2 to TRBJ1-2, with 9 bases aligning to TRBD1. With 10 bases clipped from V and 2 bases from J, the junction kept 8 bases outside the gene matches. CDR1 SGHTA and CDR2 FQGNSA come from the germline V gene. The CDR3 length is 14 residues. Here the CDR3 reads CATEPTGGNYGYTF. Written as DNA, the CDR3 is TGTGCCACCGAGCCAACAGGGGGCAACTATGGCTACACCTTC.

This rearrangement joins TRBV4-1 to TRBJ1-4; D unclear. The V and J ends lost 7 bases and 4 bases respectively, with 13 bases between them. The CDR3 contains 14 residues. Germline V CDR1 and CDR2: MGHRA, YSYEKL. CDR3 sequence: CASTLGPNNEKLFF. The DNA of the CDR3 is TGCGCCAGCACCCTTGGGCCCAATAATGAAAAACTGTTTTTT.

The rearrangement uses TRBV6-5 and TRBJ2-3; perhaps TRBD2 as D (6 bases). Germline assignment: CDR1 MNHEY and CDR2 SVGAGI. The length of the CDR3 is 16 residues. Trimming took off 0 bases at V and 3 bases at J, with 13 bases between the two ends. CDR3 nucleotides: TGTGCCAGCAGTTACTCCTCGGGAGTAAGTACAGATACGCAGTATTTT. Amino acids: CASSYSSGVSTDTQYF.

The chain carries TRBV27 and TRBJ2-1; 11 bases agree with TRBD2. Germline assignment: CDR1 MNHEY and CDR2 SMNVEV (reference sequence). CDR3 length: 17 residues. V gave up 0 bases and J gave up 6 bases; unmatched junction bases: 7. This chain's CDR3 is CASSLSVSLAGGNEQFF. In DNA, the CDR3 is TGTGCCAGCAGTTTATCGGTGTCTCTAGCGGGAGGCAATGAGCAGTTCTTC.

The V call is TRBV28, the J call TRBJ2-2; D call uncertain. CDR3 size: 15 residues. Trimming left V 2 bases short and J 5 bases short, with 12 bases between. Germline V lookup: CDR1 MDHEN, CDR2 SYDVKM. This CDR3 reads CASSLTSISTGELFF. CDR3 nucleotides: TGTGCCAGCAGTTTAACTTCTATAAGTACCGGGGAGCTGTTTTTT.

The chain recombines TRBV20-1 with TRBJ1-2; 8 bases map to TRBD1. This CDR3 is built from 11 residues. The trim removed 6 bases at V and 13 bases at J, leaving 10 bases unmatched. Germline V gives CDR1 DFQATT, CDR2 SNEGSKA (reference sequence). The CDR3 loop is CSALDRALSTF. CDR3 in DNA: TGCAGTGCCTTGGACAGGGCCCTGAGCACCTTC.

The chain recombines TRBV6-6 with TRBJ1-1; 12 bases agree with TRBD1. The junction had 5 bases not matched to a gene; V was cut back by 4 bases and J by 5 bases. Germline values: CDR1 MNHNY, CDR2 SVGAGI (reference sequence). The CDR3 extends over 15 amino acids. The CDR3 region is CASSFGTGGSTEAFF. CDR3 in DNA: TGTGCCAGCAGTTTTGGGACAGGGGGCTCGACTGAAGCTTTCTTT.

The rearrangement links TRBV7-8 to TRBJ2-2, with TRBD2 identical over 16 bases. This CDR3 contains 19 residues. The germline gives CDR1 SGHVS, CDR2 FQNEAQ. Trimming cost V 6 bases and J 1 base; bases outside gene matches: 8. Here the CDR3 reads CASSTQGLAGGLNTGELFF. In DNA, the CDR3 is TGTGCCAGCAGTACACAGGGACTAGCGGGAGGGTTGAACACCGGGGAGCTGTTTTTT.

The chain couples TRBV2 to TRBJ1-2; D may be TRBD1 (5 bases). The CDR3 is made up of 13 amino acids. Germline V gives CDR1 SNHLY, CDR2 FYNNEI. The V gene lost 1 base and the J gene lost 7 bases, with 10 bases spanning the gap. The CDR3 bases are TGTGCCAGCAGTGAAGGATGGCAGGGTGGCTACACCTTC. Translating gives CASSEGWQGGYTF.

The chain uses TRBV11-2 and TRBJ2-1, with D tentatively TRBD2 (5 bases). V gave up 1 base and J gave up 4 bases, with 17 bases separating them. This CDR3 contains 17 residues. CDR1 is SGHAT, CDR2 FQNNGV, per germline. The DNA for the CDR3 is TGTGCCAGCAGCTTAGGAGGACTTCGCTCCCTTTACAATGAGCAGTTCTTC. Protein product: CASSLGGLRSLYNEQFF.

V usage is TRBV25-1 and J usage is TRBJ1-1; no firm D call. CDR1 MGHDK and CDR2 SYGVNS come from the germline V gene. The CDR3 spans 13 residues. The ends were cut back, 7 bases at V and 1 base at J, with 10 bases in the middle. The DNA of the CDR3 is TGTGCCAGCACCACGCAGTCGAACACTGAAGCTTTCTTT. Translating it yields CASTTQSNTEAFF.

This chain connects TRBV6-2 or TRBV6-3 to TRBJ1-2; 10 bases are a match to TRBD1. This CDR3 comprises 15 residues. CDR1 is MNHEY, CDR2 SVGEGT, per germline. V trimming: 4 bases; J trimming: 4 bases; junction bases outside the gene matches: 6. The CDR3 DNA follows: TGTGCCAGCAGTTCCCCGGGACAGGGGTCCTATGGCTACACCTTC. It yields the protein CASSSPGQGSYGYTF.

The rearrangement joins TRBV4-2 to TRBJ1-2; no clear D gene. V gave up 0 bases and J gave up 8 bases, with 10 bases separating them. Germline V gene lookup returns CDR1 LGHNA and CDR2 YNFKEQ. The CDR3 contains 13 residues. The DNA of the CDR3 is TGTGCCAGCAGCCAAGACGGCAGGTACGGCTACACCTTC. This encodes CASSQDGRYGYTF.

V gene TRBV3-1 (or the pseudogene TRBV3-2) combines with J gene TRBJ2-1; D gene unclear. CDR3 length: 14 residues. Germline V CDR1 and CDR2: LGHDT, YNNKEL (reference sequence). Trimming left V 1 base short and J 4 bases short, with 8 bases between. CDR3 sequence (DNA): TGTGCCAGCAGCCAAGTAGGAGTATACAATGAGCAGTTCTTC. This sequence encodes CASSQVGVYNEQFF.

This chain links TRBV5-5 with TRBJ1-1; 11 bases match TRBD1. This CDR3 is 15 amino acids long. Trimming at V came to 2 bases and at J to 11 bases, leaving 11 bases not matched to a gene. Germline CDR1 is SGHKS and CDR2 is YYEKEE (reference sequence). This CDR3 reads CASSLIRGQGVYAFF. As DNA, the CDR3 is TGTGCCAGCAGCTTAATCAGGGGACAGGGGGTGTATGCTTTCTTT.

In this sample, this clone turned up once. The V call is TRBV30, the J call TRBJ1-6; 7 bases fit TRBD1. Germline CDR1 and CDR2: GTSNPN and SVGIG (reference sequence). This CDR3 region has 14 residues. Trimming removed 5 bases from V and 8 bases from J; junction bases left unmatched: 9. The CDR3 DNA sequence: TGTGCCTGGGGTGCAGGACAGGAATATTCACCCCTCCACTTT. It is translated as CAWGAGQEYSPLHF.

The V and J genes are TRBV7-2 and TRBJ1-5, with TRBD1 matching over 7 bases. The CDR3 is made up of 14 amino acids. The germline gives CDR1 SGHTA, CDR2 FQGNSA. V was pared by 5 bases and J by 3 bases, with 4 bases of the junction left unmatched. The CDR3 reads CASSRDRINQPQHF. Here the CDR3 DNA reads TGTGCCAGCAGCCGGGACAGAATCAATCAGCCCCAGCATTTT.

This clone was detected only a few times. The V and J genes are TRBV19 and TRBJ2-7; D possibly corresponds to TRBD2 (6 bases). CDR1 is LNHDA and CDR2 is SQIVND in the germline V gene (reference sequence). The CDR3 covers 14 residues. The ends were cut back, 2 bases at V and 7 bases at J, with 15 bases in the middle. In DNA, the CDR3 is TGTGCCAGTAGTATAACTAGCAGCCCCCGGGAGCAGTACTTC. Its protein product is CASSITSSPREQYF.

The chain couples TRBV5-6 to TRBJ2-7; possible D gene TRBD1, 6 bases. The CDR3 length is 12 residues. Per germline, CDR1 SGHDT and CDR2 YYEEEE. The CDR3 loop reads CASSTRGQPLRV. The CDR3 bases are TGTGCCAGCAGCACTCGGGGACAACCTTTACGAGTC.